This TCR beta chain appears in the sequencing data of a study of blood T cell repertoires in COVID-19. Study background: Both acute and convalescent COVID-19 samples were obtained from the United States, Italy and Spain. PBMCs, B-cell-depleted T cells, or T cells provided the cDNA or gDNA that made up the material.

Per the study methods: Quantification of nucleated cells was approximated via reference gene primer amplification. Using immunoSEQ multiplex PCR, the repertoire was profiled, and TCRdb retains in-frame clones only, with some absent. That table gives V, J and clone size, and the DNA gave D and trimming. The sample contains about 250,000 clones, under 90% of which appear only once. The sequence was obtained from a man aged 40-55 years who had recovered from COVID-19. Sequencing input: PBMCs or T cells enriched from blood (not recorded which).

The CDR3 here is CSASPPGGGAYEQYF. The CDR3 bases are TGCAGTGCTAGTCCCCCGGGCGGGGGGGCCTACGAGCAGTACTTC. J is TRBJ2-7 and V is TRBV20-1, with 9 bases matching TRBD2. After removal of 3 bases from V and 2 bases from J, the junction contained 8 bases not matched to a gene. From germline, CDR1 is DFQATT and CDR2 SNEGSKA (reference sequence). There are 15 residues in the CDR3.